This T cell receptor (beta chain) was found in a study of T cells in Graves' hyperthyroidism and ophthalmopathy. The investigators amplified TCR beta CDR3 regions from RNA transcripts. First-round RT-PCR targeting the TCR CDR3 was performed with the HTBI primer set. TCRdb processed the multiplex PCR reads anew with MiXCR; each CDR3 protein has one entry. The repertoire holds some 360,000 distinct CDR3 sequences, 15% to 20% seen once, with about 14% in the top ten. CDR3 length: 19 amino acids. V lost 3 bases to trimming and J lost 1 base, with 25 bases between them. Per the germline V gene, CDR1 is SGHDT and CDR2 is YYEEEE. This clonotype has ten or more counts. The PBMCs had their origin in 10 ml of fresh peripheral blood.

The sample consisted of blood. This chain joins TRBV5-6 and TRBJ2-5; D gene unclear. The TCR comes from a woman aged 40 to 50 with Graves' ophthalmopathy. As DNA, the CDR3 is TGTGCCAGCAGCTCGTCAATCTACCGTCAAGTACACAGCCAAGAGACCCAGTACTTC. It encodes CASSSSIYRQVHSQETQYF.